Below are 20 T cell receptor beta chains sequenced from a single sample in a study of cytomegalovirus exposure and HLA in healthy donors. The PCR ran on 60 Vbeta and 13 Jbeta primers. Profiling relied on immunoSEQ multiplex PCR, and the TCRdb table lists in-frame clones only, not all of them. The sample contains 150,000 to 200,000 clones, about 80% of which appear only once. Material for sequencing was PBMCs. The receptors here all came from a woman in her forties or fifties in good health and CMV-seronegative.

The J gene is TRBJ2-5, the V gene TRBV7-2, with D maybe TRBD1 (5 bases). Germline values: CDR1 SGHTA, CDR2 FQGNSA. There are 14 residues in the CDR3. The V and J ends lost 5 bases and 4 bases respectively, with 14 bases between them. This chain's CDR3 is CASSPRARGETQYF. Here the CDR3 DNA reads TGTGCCAGCAGCCCCCGTGCAAGGGGAGAGACCCAGTACTTC. Looking up the rest from reference TRBV7-2 and TRBJ2-5 gives the full variable domain: GAGVSQSPSNKVTEKGKDVELRCDPISGHTALYWYRQSLGQGLEFLIYFQGNSAPDKSGLPSDRFSAERTGGSVSTLTIQRTQQEDSAVYLCASSPRARGETQYFGPGTRLLVL.

J is TRBJ2-2 and V is TRBV28, with D possibly being TRBD1 (6 bases). The CDR3 is 13 residues long. Trimming pared 8 bases from V and 4 bases from J, leaving 11 bases between. CDR1 is MDHEN and CDR2 is SYDVKM in the germline V gene. CDR3 sequence (DNA): TGTGCCAGCTTTGGACAGATCACCGGGGAGCTGTTTTTT. It encodes CASFGQITGELFF. Complete variable domain (other parts from reference TRBV28 and TRBJ2-2): DVKVTQSSRYLVKRTGEKVFLECVQDMDHENMFWYRQDPGLGLRLIYFSYDVKMKEKGDIPEGYSVSREKKERFSLILESASTNQTSMYLCASFGQITGELFFGEGSRLTVL.

The CDR3 sequence: CASSLARGGRSYNEQFF. The CDR3 DNA is TGTGCCAGCAGCTTAGCTAGGGGGGGGCGTTCCTACAATGAGCAGTTCTTC. The V call is TRBV7-2, the J call TRBJ2-1; TRBD2 might be the D (7 bases). V lost 0 bases and J 1 base, leaving 13 bases between the germline ends. The CDR3 runs 17 residues. The V gene's germline CDR1 is SGHTA and CDR2 FQGNSA.

V gene TRBV28 combines with J gene TRBJ2-7; D not certain. The V end was cut by 2 bases, the J end by 2 bases, with 10 bases between. Germline CDR1 reads MDHEN; CDR2 reads SYDVKM. This CDR3 comprises 14 residues. CDR3 residues: CASSLRGVTYEQYF. The DNA of the CDR3 is TGTGCCAGCAGTTTACGCGGTGTCACCTACGAGCAGTACTTC. Supplemented by reference TRBV28 and TRBJ2-7, the full variable domain reads DVKVTQSSRYLVKRTGEKVFLECVQDMDHENMFWYRQDPGLGLRLIYFSYDVKMKEKGDIPEGYSVSREKKERFSLILESASTNQTSMYLCASSLRGVTYEQYFGPGTRLTVT.

The genes are TRBV10-3 and TRBJ2-1; 11 bases are shared with TRBD2. CDR3 length: 17 amino acids. The V segment lost 6 bases and the J segment 5 bases; nucleotides outside the gene matches: 12. CDR1 and CDR2 (germline): ENHRY, SYGVKD. The CDR3 bases are TGTGCCATCAGCAAAGTTAGCGGGGGGGCCACCAACAATGAGCAGTTCTTC. Its protein product is CAISKVSGGATNNEQFF.

The chain combines TRBV7-6 with TRBJ2-7; 9 bases line up with TRBD1. The V gene end was trimmed by 6 bases and the J gene end by 5 bases; junction bases not matched to a gene: 11. CDR3 size: 15 residues. Per the germline V gene, CDR1 is SGHVS and CDR2 is FNYEAQ. For the CDR3, the DNA is TGTGCCAGCAGGGCCGCCGGGACAGGGCACGACGAGCAGTACTTC. As protein: CASRAAGTGHDEQYF.

Here the CDR3 DNA reads TGTGCCAGCAGCGCGCTCGGGGGGAACACTGAAGCTTTCTTT. Residues: CASSALGGNTEAFF. This chain links TRBV4-2 with TRBJ1-1; weak D call: TRBD1 (5 bases). The V gene lost 5 bases and the J gene lost 1 base, with 11 bases spanning the gap. Germline V CDR1 and CDR2: LGHNA, YNFKEQ. CDR3 size: 14 residues.

The chain employs TRBV19 and TRBJ2-1; D not resolved. The V and J ends lost 6 bases and 9 bases respectively, with 9 bases between them. Germline V gene data show CDR1 as LNHDA and CDR2 as SQIVND (reference sequence). This CDR3 has 11 amino acids. The CDR3 bases are TGTGCCAGTAGGAGAGGCGGTGAGCAGTTCTTC. As protein: CASRRGGEQFF.

This sequence joins TRBV5-1 and TRBJ2-2; 10 bases match TRBD2. The length of the CDR3 is 15 residues. Germline CDR1 and CDR2: SGHRS and YFSETQ. V lost 4 bases and J lost 7; bases outside the gene matches: 7. The CDR3 is CASSATSGPRGELFF. The CDR3 bases are TGCGCCAGCAGCGCGACTAGCGGGCCACGCGGGGAGCTGTTTTTT.

V and J are TRBV4-3 and TRBJ2-6; D uncertain. Germline values: CDR1 LGHNA, CDR2 YSLEER. This CDR3 spans 16 amino acids. V was pared by 1 base and J by 0 bases, with 7 bases between. For the CDR3, the DNA is TGCGCCAGCAGCCAAGGAGGCAACTCTGGGGCCAACGTCCTGACTTTC. Protein: CASSQGGNSGANVLTF.

The CDR3 coding sequence is TGTGCCAGCATGGGACAGGGGGCTTACGAGCAGTACTTC. The encoded protein is CASMGQGAYEQYF. The V and J genes are TRBV28 and TRBJ2-5, with 12 bases aligning to TRBD1. The DNA matches TRBJ2-7 better at its end, which makes the J call doubtful. This CDR3 has 13 residues. Germline-derived CDR1 and CDR2 are MDHEN and SYDVKM.

Concerning this clone itself: This sample also contains other DNA sequences that code for the same CDR3. The rearrangement joins TRBV28 to TRBJ2-1, with 16 bases identical to TRBD2. The CDR3 runs to 16 residues. Germline V gives CDR1 MDHEN, CDR2 SYDVKM. V shed 5 bases and J 8 bases; nucleotides not matched to a gene: 6. The CDR3 nucleotides read TGTGCCAGCAGTCCCAAGGGACTAGCGGGAGGGGATGAGCAGTTCTTC. It specifies CASSPKGLAGGDEQFF.

The chain carries TRBV19 and TRBJ1-2; TRBD1 agrees at 8 bases. The CDR3 sequence is 15 residues long. Trimming at V came to 1 base and at J to 2 bases, leaving 3 bases not matched to a gene. The germline gives CDR1 LNHDA, CDR2 SQIVND (reference sequence). The CDR3 DNA reads TGTGCCAGTAGTATAGGTAACAGGGGGAACTATGGCTACACCTTC. As protein: CASSIGNRGNYGYTF.

The V call is TRBV5-4, the J call TRBJ2-7, with D perhaps matching TRBD1 (6 bases). The ends were cut back, 1 base at V and 5 bases at J, with 13 bases in the middle. CDR1 is SGHNT, CDR2 YYREEE, per germline (reference sequence). CDR3 length: 14 residues. DNA of the CDR3: TGTGCCAGCAGCTTGATTGCAGGGGCTGACGAGCAGTACTTC. It encodes CASSLIAGADEQYF.

The chain employs TRBV4-3 and TRBJ1-2; 8 nucleotides line up with TRBD1. CDR3 length: 14 amino acids. The germline gives CDR1 LGHNA, CDR2 YSLEER. J lost 3 bases, V lost 6 bases, and 6 bases had no gene match. Here the CDR3 DNA reads TGCGCCAGCAGTCCCGGACAGGGTGACTATGGCTACACCTTC. Protein: CASSPGQGDYGYTF.

CDR3 nucleotide sequence: TGCAGTGCTACCAACAGGCCCGAGCAGTTCTTC. It translates to CSATNRPEQFF. The chain carries TRBV20-1 and TRBJ2-1, with a weak D call TRBD1 (5 bases). Germline CDR1 and CDR2: DFQATT and SNEGSKA (reference sequence). The CDR3 sequence is 11 residues long. Trimming removed 4 bases from V and 10 bases from J, with 11 bases in between.

This chain joins TRBV7-2 and TRBJ2-1; D gene unclear. Germline V gives CDR1 SGHTA, CDR2 FQGNSA. The V end was cut by 2 bases, the J end by 2 bases, with 4 bases between. There are 13 residues in the CDR3. CDR3 DNA sequence: TGTGCCAGCAGCTTACCCACCTACAATGAGCAGTTCTTC. Translation: CASSLPTYNEQFF.

The chain combines TRBV6-5 with TRBJ1-1; 9 bases fit TRBD1. The germline gives CDR1 MNHEY, CDR2 SVGAGI. V shed 2 bases and J 7 bases; nucleotides not matched to a gene: 5. The CDR3 runs to 14 residues. CDR3 coding DNA: TGTGCCAGCAGTTACCCGGACAGGGGAGATGAAGCTTTCTTT. Encoded protein: CASSYPDRGDEAFF.

The rearrangement joins TRBV6-5 to TRBJ1-5; unclear D gene. In germline, CDR1 is MNHEY, CDR2 SVGAGI. CDR3 length: 13 residues. V lost 6 bases and J lost 0, with 6 bases in between. Here the CDR3 DNA reads TGTGCCAGCAGGGAGAATAGCAATCAGCCCCAGCATTTT. Translation: CASRENSNQPQHF.

There are a few counts of this clone. The genes are TRBV7-9 and TRBJ2-1; TRBD2 is a possible D gene (5 bases). V lost 3 bases to trimming and J lost 13 bases, with 13 bases between them. The CDR3 is made up of 12 amino acids. CDR1 is SEHNR and CDR2 is FQNEAQ in the germline V gene (reference sequence). CDR3 sequence: CASSFPLGEQFF. The CDR3 DNA sequence: TGTGCCAGCAGCTTCCCCCTGGGAGAACAGTTCTTC.